This T cell receptor beta chain originates from a study of a mutant IDH1 vaccine in newly diagnosed glioma. This clone was seen a single time. Regarding time point: baseline, week 1 (first vaccination visit). Indicated treatment: pre-vaccination baseline after standard-of-care therapy. TCRdb keeps only in-frame clones here, not all; method: immunoSEQ multiplex PCR. The table shows about 92,000 clones, with roughly 75% occurring only once. This sample comprised PBMCs, obtained from a glioma patient treated with radiotherapy, temozolomide or both. This sequence originates from a man between 40 and 49 years old with glioma.

In DNA, the CDR3 is TGTGCCAGTAGAACCCACATCACAGATACGCAGTATTTT. It is translated as CASRTHITDTQYF. This chain links TRBV19 with TRBJ2-3; no clear D. V was pared by 6 bases and J by 2 bases, with 9 bases between. There are 13 residues in the CDR3. Germline-derived CDR1 and CDR2 are LNHDA and SQIVND (reference sequence).